This TCR beta chain was profiled in a study of T cell responses to AZD1222 COVID-19 vaccine. The CDR3 is 14 residues long. From germline, CDR1 is SGHDT and CDR2 YYEEEE. V was clipped by 0 bases and J by 6 bases; unmatched bases: 2. Using immunoSEQ multiplex PCR, the repertoire was profiled, and TCRdb retains in-frame clones only, with some absent. The sample lists about 190,000 clones; approximately 92% were seen once. Whole-study findings and limits: In all cases, repertoires were sampled only after the peak T cell response.

This clone appeared a single time. Its cognate antigen is unknown. This clonotype was obtained from an adult in good health. The chain carries TRBV5-6 and TRBJ1-1; 10 bases map to TRBD1. Specimen: peripheral blood, collected on day 0 of AZD1222 vaccination. The CDR3 region is CASSLAGQGSEAFF. CDR3 sequence (DNA): TGTGCCAGCAGCTTGGCGGGACAGGGGTCTGAAGCTTTCTTT.